This T cell receptor beta chain was captured by sequencing in a study of T cells in Graves' hyperthyroidism and ophthalmopathy. The cohort's ophthalmopathy patients, a group with duration under 3 months, had a Clinical Activity Score of at least 3 and a NOSPECS grade of at least 4. Fresh peripheral blood, roughly 9.8 ml of it, supplied the PBMCs. RNA transcripts served as the template for amplifying TCR beta CDR3 regions. The TCR CDR3 first-round RT-PCR relied on the HTBI primer set. TCRdb ran MiXCR on the multiplex PCR reads and lists one entry per CDR3 protein. Among a few hundred thousand distinct CDR3 sequences listed, around 16% were seen once. This clonotype was recorded at least ten times. The germline V gene has CDR1 MDHEN and CDR2 SYDVKM. Trimming at V came to 8 bases and at J to 0 bases, leaving 9 bases not matched to a gene. The CDR3 length is 17 residues.

The receptor's source is a woman aged 30 to 39 with Graves' ophthalmopathy. The chain is built from TRBV28 and TRBJ2-7, with 14 bases matching TRBD2. Sequenced: blood. CDR3 DNA: TGTGCCAGCCCCCCGTCGGGACTAGCGGGAGTCTCCTACGAGCAGTACTTC. The encoded protein is CASPPSGLAGVSYEQYF.